The clone carrying this T cell receptor (beta chain) showed up just a few times. In germline, CDR1 is SGHRS, CDR2 YFSETQ. The CDR3 is 14 residues long. V was cut by 1 base and J by 6 bases, with 11 bases left in between. This sample was taken from a study of beta chain features in type 1 diabetes. The sequenced template was cDNA made from the entire isolated RNA. Assay: immunoSEQ multiplex PCR; the TCRdb copy retains only in-frame clones and omits some. The sample consists of over 40,000 clones, about 51% of them appearing once. The rearrangement joins TRBV5-1 to TRBJ2-1, with D possibly being TRBD2 (5 bases). The source of this sequence is a woman between 18 and 29 years old in good health. The sequenced sample was Tregs from blood. DNA for the CDR3: TGCGCCAGCAGCTTGATACTAGTTGCCAATGAGCAGTTCTTC. It translates to CASSLILVANEQFF.